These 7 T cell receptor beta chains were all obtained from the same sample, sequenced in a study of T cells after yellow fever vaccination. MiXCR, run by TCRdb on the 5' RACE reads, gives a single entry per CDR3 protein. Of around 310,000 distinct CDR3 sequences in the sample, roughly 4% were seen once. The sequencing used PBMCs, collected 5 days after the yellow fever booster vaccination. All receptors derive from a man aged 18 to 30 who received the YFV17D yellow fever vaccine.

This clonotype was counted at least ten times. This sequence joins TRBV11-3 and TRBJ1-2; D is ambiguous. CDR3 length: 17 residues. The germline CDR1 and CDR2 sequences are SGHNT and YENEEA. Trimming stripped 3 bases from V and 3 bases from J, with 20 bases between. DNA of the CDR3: TGTGCCAGCAGCTTCCACTTTCGACCTCCGGGGTACTATGGCTACACCTTC. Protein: CASSFHFRPPGYYGYTF.

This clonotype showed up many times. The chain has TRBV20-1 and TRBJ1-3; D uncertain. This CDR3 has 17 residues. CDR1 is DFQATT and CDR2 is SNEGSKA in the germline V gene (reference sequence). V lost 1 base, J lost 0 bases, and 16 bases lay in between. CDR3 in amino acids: CSARGTRDWSSGNTIYF. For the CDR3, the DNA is TGCAGTGCTAGAGGGACCCGCGACTGGAGCTCTGGAAACACCATATATTTT.

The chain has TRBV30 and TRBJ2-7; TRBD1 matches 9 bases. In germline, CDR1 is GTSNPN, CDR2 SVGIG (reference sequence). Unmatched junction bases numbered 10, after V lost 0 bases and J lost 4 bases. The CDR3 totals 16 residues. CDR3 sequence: CAWSVPRTGARYEQYF. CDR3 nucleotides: TGTGCCTGGAGTGTCCCCCGGACAGGGGCCCGTTACGAGCAGTACTTC. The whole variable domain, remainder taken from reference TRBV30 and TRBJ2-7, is SQTIHQWPATLVQPVGSPLSLECTVEGTSNPNLYWYRQAAGRGLQLLFYSVGIGQISSEVPQNLSASRPQDRQFILSSKKLLLSDSGFYLCAWSVPRTGARYEQYFGPGTRLTVT.

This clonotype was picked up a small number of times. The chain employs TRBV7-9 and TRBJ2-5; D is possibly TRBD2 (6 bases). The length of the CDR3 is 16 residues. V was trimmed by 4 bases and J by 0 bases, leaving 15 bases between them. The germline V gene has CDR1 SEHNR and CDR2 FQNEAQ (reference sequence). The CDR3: CASSSAPGGYQETQYF. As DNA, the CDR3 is TGTGCCAGCAGCTCCGCCCCAGGAGGGTACCAAGAGACCCAGTACTTC.

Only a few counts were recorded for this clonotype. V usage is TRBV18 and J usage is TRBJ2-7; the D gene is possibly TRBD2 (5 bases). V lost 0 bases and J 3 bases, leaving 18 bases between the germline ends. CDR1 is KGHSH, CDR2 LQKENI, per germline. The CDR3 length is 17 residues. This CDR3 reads CASSPPTPEGIFYEQYF. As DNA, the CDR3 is TGTGCCAGCTCACCACCGACCCCCGAGGGAATTTTCTACGAGCAGTACTTC.

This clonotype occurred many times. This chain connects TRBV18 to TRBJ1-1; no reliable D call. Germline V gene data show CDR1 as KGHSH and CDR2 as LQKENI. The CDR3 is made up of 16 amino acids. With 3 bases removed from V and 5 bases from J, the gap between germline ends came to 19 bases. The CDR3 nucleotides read TGTGCCAGCTCACCCCCAAGTGGCCCCTTGGAAACTGAAGCTTTCTTT. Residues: CASSPPSGPLETEAFF.

The CDR3 DNA reads TGTGCCAGCAGCTTAAGGCCTAGCGAGGCCGGGGAGCTGTTTTTT. This encodes CASSLRPSEAGELFF. The chain links TRBV7-9 to TRBJ2-2; possible D gene TRBD2, 6 bases. CDR1 SEHNR and CDR2 FQNEAQ come from the germline V gene (reference sequence). This CDR3 contains 15 residues. V gave up 2 bases and J gave up 6 bases, with 13 bases separating them.